The rows below give T cell receptor beta chains drawn from one sample of a study of blood T cell repertoires in COVID-19. The table came from immunoSEQ multiplex PCR; TCRdb's copy has only in-frame clones and leaves some out. The sample lists roughly 450,000 clones; about nine tenths were seen once. Sample: PBMCs or T cells enriched from blood (not recorded which). These TCRs come from a man younger than 30 who had recovered from COVID-19. CDR3s include the opening cysteine and the closing phenylalanine or tryptophan. D genes are given only for firm matches. Some rows mark clone size as missing; the rest say once, few, many or name a class of expanded clone.

D	V	J	size	DNA	CDR3
-	TRBV7-9	TRBJ2-5	once	TGTGCCAGCAGCTTGATACCGGGGGTACAAGAGACCCAGTACTTC	CASSLIPGVQETQYF
TRBD1	TRBV3-1/TRBV3-2	TRBJ1-2	-	TGTGCCAGCAGCCCGGCAGGGGGCGTGTATGGCTACACCTTC	CASSPAGGVYGYTF
-	TRBV27	TRBJ1-6	-	TGTGCCAGCAGTTTACTGACGGATCGAGGGAATTCACCCCTCCACTTT	CASSLLTDRGNSPLHF
-	TRBV5-1	TRBJ2-1	-	TGCGCCAGCAGCCCAGGGTTTCCCTACAATGAGCAGTTCTTC	CASSPGFPYNEQFF
-	TRBV10-1	TRBJ2-1	-	TGCGCCAGCAGTGAGTTCTCCGGCGGGCAGTTCTTC	CASSEFSGGQFF
-	TRBV5-4	TRBJ2-5	-	TGTGCCAGTGGGGTGGAGGGAGGGGGTTTGGAGACCCAGTACTTC	CASGVEGGGLETQYF
-	TRBV10-3	TRBJ1-3	-	TGTGCCATCAGGGACAGCGCTCTTAACACCATATATTTT	CAIRDSALNTIYF
-	TRBV18	TRBJ2-2	once	TGTGCCAGCTCACCGCCGGGGAGTAACACCGGGGAGCTGTTTTTT	CASSPPGSNTGELFF
-	TRBV7-6	TRBJ1-3	-	TGTGCCAGCAGCTTAGTGTTCCAGGCGGGAAACACCATATATTTT	CASSLVFQAGNTIYF
-	TRBV30	TRBJ1-1	-	TGTGCCTGGAGTGTAATGGCAGGGACTGAAGCTTTCTTT	CAWSVMAGTEAFF
-	TRBV1	TRBJ2-5	-	TGCACCAGCAGCCACGGACTAGCGGTACAAGAGACCCAGTACTTC	CTSSHGLAVQETQYF
TRBD2	TRBV28	TRBJ2-1	-	TGTGCCAGCAGCCCCAGGACGACGGGAGGGCCAGTCTCCTACAATGAGCAGTTCTTC	CASSPRTTGGPVSYNEQFF
TRBD1	TRBV5-1	TRBJ1-2	-	TGCGCCAGCACCCCCTTAGGGGGCGGATTACCGGTTGGCTACACCTTC	CASTPLGGGLPVGYTF
TRBD1	TRBV7-3	TRBJ2-3	-	TGTGCCAGCAGCCGGGGACAGATAGATACGCAGTATTTT	CASSRGQIDTQYF
TRBD1	TRBV19	TRBJ1-1	-	TGTGCCAGTAGTCTCGGACAGGGGGCATTGTCTGAAGCTTTCTTT	CASSLGQGALSEAFF
TRBD1	TRBV5-1	TRBJ1-1	-	TGCGCCAGCAGCTTGACAGGGGGAAAGACGAACACTGAAGCTTTCTTT	CASSLTGGKTNTEAFF
-	TRBV6-1	TRBJ1-5	once	TGTGCCAGCAGTGTTGGCCAGCGATATGGCAATCAGCCCCAGCATTTT	CASSVGQRYGNQPQHF
-	TRBV5-1	TRBJ2-5	-	TGCGCCAGCAGCTTGGAGGGTAGCGCCATGGAGACCCAGTACTTC	CASSLEGSAMETQYF
-	TRBV19	TRBJ1-5	once	TGTGCCAGTAGTATAGTCCGGGGGGCAGGGCAGCCCCAGCATTTT	CASSIVRGAGQPQHF
TRBD2	TRBV9	TRBJ2-7	few	TGTGCCAGCAGCGCTTCTAGCGGGGGCCACGCCGGCGAGCAGTACTTC	CASSASSGGHAGEQYF
TRBD1	TRBV2	TRBJ2-6	-	TGTGCCAGCAGTGCCACAGGGGTTTCTGGGGCCAACGTCCTGACTTTC	CASSATGVSGANVLTF
TRBD1	TRBV29-1	TRBJ1-1	-	TGCAGCGTTGAAAGGCAGGGGGCAGGCACTGAAGCTTTCTTT	CSVERQGAGTEAFF
TRBD1	TRBV6-5	TRBJ2-7	-	TGTGCCAGCAGTTTCCACCGACAGGGTCCCTACGAGCAGTACTTC	CASSFHRQGPYEQYF
TRBD2	TRBV6-5	TRBJ2-1	-	TGTGCCAGCGTAGCGGGGGGGCAGAATGAGCAGTTCTTC	CASVAGGQNEQFF
TRBD2	TRBV30	TRBJ2-3	-	TGTGCCTGGAGTAGCGGGAGGACAGATACGCAGTATTTT	CAWSSGRTDTQYF
TRBD1	TRBV2	TRBJ1-4	once	TGTGCCAGCAGTGGGGGGACAGGGCATGAAAAACTGTTTTTT	CASSGGTGHEKLFF